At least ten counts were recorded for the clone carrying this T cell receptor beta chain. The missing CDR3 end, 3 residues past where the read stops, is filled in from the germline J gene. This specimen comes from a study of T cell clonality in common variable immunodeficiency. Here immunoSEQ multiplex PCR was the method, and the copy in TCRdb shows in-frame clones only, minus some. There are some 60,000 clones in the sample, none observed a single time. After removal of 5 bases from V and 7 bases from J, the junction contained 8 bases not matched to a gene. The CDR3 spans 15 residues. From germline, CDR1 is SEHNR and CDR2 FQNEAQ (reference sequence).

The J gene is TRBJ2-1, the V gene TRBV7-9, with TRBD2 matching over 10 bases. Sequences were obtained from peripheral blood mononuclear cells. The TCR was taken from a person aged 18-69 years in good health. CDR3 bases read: TGTGCCAGCAGCCTAATAGCGGGAGGAAGGAATGAG. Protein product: CASSLIAGGRNE. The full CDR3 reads CASSLIAGGRNEQFF.